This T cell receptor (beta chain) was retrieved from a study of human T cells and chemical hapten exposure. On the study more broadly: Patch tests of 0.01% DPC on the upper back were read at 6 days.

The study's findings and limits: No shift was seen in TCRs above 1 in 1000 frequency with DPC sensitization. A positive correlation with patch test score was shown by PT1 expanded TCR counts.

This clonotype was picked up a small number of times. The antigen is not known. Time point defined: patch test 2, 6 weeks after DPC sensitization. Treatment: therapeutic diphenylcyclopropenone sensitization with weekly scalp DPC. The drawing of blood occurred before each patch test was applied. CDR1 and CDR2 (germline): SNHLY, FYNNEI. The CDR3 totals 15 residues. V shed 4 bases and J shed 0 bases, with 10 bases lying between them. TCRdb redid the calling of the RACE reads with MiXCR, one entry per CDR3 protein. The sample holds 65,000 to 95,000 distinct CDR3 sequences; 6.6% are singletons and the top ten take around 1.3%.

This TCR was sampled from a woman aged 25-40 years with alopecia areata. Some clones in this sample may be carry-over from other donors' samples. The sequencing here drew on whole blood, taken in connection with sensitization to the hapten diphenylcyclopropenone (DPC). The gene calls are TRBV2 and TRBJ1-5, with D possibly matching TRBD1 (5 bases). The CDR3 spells CASSAGDYSNQPQHF. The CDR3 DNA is TGTGCCAGCAGTGCGGGGGATTATAGCAATCAGCCCCAGCATTTT.